This TCR beta chain derives from a study of control samples from healthy donors and cancer patients. Clones were read by immunoSEQ multiplex PCR, and TCRdb kept only the in-frame ones, dropping some. The sample records 120,000 or so clones, 89% being singletons. With V trimmed by 0 bases and J by 8 bases, 4 bases remained unmatched. Germline V CDR1 and CDR2: MNHEY, SMNVEV (reference sequence). The CDR3 runs 14 residues. The sequenced sample was blood. The V gene is TRBV27, the J gene TRBJ1-2; 9 positions agree with TRBD1. The clonotype comes from a man aged 45-60 years in good health. The CDR3 reads CASSLSGGTGGYTF. The CDR3 region has the DNA TGTGCCAGCAGTTTATCCGGGGGGACAGGGGGCTACACCTTC.